This entry is about one T cell receptor beta chain. The antigen is undetermined. The CDR3 extends over 15 amino acids. V lost 4 bases, J lost 2 bases, and 6 bases stayed unmatched. Germline-derived CDR1 and CDR2 are SGHRS and YFSETQ. This entry belongs to a study of cytomegalovirus exposure and HLA in healthy donors. Study results and limitations: In a later analysis, an Asian-associated ancestry cluster reportedly showed fewer N-insertions than the approximately 640-donor mean. In a later analysis, TCR beta V- and J-gene trimming was associated with a missense DCLRE1C variant. An analysis was carried out at a later point. It showed that HLA-associated TCR beta chains were more clonally expanded than equally common non-associated chains.

The PCR employed 60 Vbeta primers together with 13 Jbeta primers. Study processing details: In a later analysis, of 70 million to 85 million unique beta chains, around 9.9 million appeared in at least two donors. Some clones are missing from TCRdb's copy, which holds only in-frame ones; the method was immunoSEQ multiplex PCR. V and J calls and clone size are given by that table; D and trimming were obtained from the DNA. Of approximately 210,000 clones listed, about 80% were seen once; the top ten hold 10%. The receptor's source is a woman aged 50 to 60 in good health and CMV-seropositive. This rearrangement joins TRBV5-1 to TRBJ2-5; 9 nucleotides line up with TRBD2. Sample: PBMCs. This CDR3 is CASSNSGGPQETQYF. DNA for the CDR3: TGCGCCAGCAGCAATAGCGGGGGCCCACAAGAGACCCAGTACTTC. Full variable domain (rest looked up from reference TRBV5-1 and TRBJ2-5): KAGVTQTPRYLIKTRGQQVTLSCSPISGHRSVSWYQQTPGQGLQFLFEYFSETQRNKGNFPGRFSGRQFSNSRSEMNVSTLELGDSALYLCASSNSGGPQETQYFGPGTRLLVL.